What follows is one TCR beta chain and its context. Its antigen is not yet known. Base qualities are not at hand, and no much larger clone is one base apart. The data were obtained in a study of cytomegalovirus exposure and HLA in healthy donors (dated by TCRdb to the late 2010s). Concerning the study at large: In an earlier analysis of fewer than 750 of the donors, under 300 Gb of sequence data and 117 million unique TCR beta sequences from about 179 million T cells were reported. Roughly 300 gigabases of sequencing data and approximately 85 million unique TCR sequences were included in an early release covering several hundred HLA-typed donors. Among the approximately 400 genotyped donors, more than 70% belonged to the genetic ancestry cluster associated with self-reported Caucasian donors. The aim of the study was to test whether cataloging public T cell receptors could identify signatures of past pathogen exposure. The study profiled the T cell repertoires of fewer than 850 subjects by immunosequencing and related them to cytomegalovirus serostatus. A separate validation cohort of approximately 130 different subjects was used in addition to the 666-subject first cohort. The study combined high-throughput TCR immunosequencing, statistical association of individual TCRs with disease status, and machine learning to predict cytomegalovirus infection status. A later analysis re-analyzed previously published TCR beta repertoires from roughly 630 donors and added high-resolution HLA genotyping to study TCR occurrence patterns. Rather than using new phenotypic data, the later analysis identified candidate immune exposures from TCR beta sequences and from how often those sequences occurred across donors. An earlier analysis of roughly 600 of the donors used high-throughput TCR beta sequencing to judge whether each TCR beta V gene segment behaved as functional or pseudogenic. Donor age, sex, ethnicity and CMV serostatus were collected together with the repertoire data. A later genetic analysis took genome-wide SNP genotypes for 398 of the 666 donors and used that subset as a discovery cohort. Every discovery cohort repertoire had been produced on one sequencing platform. Class I and class II HLA loci were covered by the typing at four-digit resolution. Typing coverage differed by locus: A, B, C, DRB1 and DQB1 were typed in roughly 629-630 donors, DQA1 in approximately 520, DPA1 in approximately 610, and DPB1 in around 440. Four or five DR-DQ haplotypes were handled as single units for association and clustering, since linkage in the cohort was strong. On average, roughly 250,000 unique TCR beta nucleotide sequences were sequenced per donor among a few hundred genotyped donors of the cohort, with roughly 19% of those sequences being non-productive.

Library preparation employed the immunoSEQ multiplex PCR assay. For the multiplex PCR, a mixture combining 60 forward primers for TCR Vbeta segments and 13 reverse primers for TCR Jbeta segments was used. A multiplex PCR assay on genomic DNA amplified the CDR3 region of rearranged TCR beta genes. On the Illumina HiSeq System, the amplified TCR beta libraries were sequenced as 87-base-pair reads. The paper's processing steps were these. Across the roughly 700 repertoires, a later analysis counted 78 million or so unique TCR beta chains, 9 million to 14 million of which were shared by at least two donors. Raw reads were error-corrected and collapsed into unique sequences with a nearest-neighbor algorithm that merged closely related sequences to remove PCR and sequencing errors. V, D and J gene segments were assigned by aligning CDR3 sequences to IMGT reference sequences. Each retained sequence needed at least a six-nucleotide match to both a V gene segment and a J gene segment. A rearrangement was called productive if the CDR3 had no stop codons and remained in frame with V and J, and every other rearrangement was called non-productive. CDR3 was defined by IMGT convention, running from the second conserved V-encoded cysteine to the conserved J-encoded phenylalanine. The earlier analysis of 587 of the donors excluded sequences that lacked an unambiguous match to a single V gene segment. In an earlier analysis of approximately 590 of the donors, V segments were called functional above 56.7% productive rearrangements and were called segregating when the between-donor standard deviation exceeded 5%. To diagnose cytomegalovirus status from the catalog of TCR beta chain sequences, a statistical classification framework was built. A later analysis assigned V and J genes by comparing TCR nucleotide sequences with IMGT/GENE-DB human TR gene sequences. The TCRdist pipeline was used in a later analysis to assign CDR3 sequences and most-parsimonious VDJ recombination scenarios. A later analysis defined each TCR beta chain by its CDR3 amino acid sequence plus V-gene family, and excluded reads lacking a unique V-gene family. In a later analysis, fewer than 600 highly shared, low-generation-probability nucleotide sequences were removed to address suspected cross-contamination and a sequencing artifact. In a later analysis, a clonal expansion index was calculated for each public chain from normalized within-repertoire ranks of inferred template counts. In a later analysis, generation probabilities were computed using a VDJ recombination model fitted to out-of-frame rearrangements, and the results were checked against IGoR. Hypergeometric tests were used in a later analysis to score TCR-TCR, TCR-HLA and TCR-CMV co-occurrence, with a repertoire-size bias correction applied to the TCR pairs. To estimate false discovery rates, a later analysis permuted the HLA or CMV assignments 20 times. In a later analysis, co-occurring TCRs were grouped with DBSCAN, and TCRdist sequence similarity was added when clustering was performed within HLA-allele-positive subsets. Repertoires with fewer than 30,000 or more than 120,000 public chains, plus five repertoires with anomalous nucleotide sharing, were excluded from co-occurrence clustering. TCRdb took over this immuneACCESS table, retaining in-frame rearrangements with V and J assigned. Such tables are incomplete; in checked studies, under half of the missing clones stem from an unresolved V gene, and the remainder is unexplained. V and J calls and clone size are those listed in that table; D and trimming were worked out from the DNA. The sample records tens of thousands of clones, around 66% of which are singletons. The ten largest make up over 4.5% of the sample.

Ends trimmed: V by 2 bases, J by 4 bases; bases unmatched to a gene: 6. The CDR3 runs 15 amino acids, cysteine and phenylalanine included. The retained sequence is limited to the CDR3, 45 bases, with the frame set at the first base. Looking up the germline V gene yields CDR1 MDHEN and CDR2 SYDVKM. The cohort consisted of hundreds of healthy bone marrow donors. Cohort members were all nominally healthy when sampled, although unrecorded immune exposures were likely present. The donor was CMV seropositive and belonged to the group of about 290 seropositive cohort members. A peripheral blood sample was collected from each donor, and TCR beta sequencing was performed on peripheral blood mononuclear cells. The Qiagen DNeasy Blood Extraction Kit was used to extract genomic DNA from the blood cell samples. The paper's findings and limits, for the study overall: Because HLA typing was missing for some donors at each locus, association tests included only the typed subset. This cohort had only TCR beta chains sequenced, and the lack of alpha or paired-chain data limited which features could be detected. A later analysis associated around 16,000 TCR beta sequences with specific HLA alleles at a false discovery rate of 0.05. A total of 150 to 200 TCR beta chains were listed by the study as associated with cytomegalovirus. In a later analysis, most CMV-associated TCR beta chains were found to appear HLA-restricted, with HLA associations seemingly driven largely by CMV exposure. According to a later analysis, TCR association rates differed among HLA loci, with DRB1 alleles showing the most associated TCRs and HLA-C alleles showing the fewest. Strong co-occurrence of HLA alleles, especially DR and DQ, made assigning TCR associations to individual alleles difficult. According to a later analysis, parvovirus B19, influenza, CMV and Epstein-Barr virus appeared linked to several top co-occurrence clusters. Most TCR sequences were observed very rarely across donors, whereas some public TCRs were present in many individuals. Linkage disequilibrium might explain the correlated functional status among segregating V segments, but an unknown experimental factor could not be excluded. A further reported finding was that TCR beta sequences accurately predicted the HLA-A and HLA-B alleles for most subjects in the first cohort. Compared with the approximately 670-donor mean, donors in an Asian-associated ancestry cluster had fewer N-insertions in productive TCRs, according to a later genetic analysis. Compared with equally common non-associated chains, HLA-associated TCR beta chains in a later analysis were more clonally expanded and had lower generation probabilities. A group of highly shared sequence variants was considered likely to be a technical artifact of the sequencing pipeline. It was suggested by the authors that the approach could potentially be generalized to other disease states and immunological phenotypes. An earlier analysis of roughly 570 of the donors showed that most TCR beta V segments appeared in productive rearrangements either about 90% or about 30% of the time, which broadly matched IMGT annotations. The only immune exposure information available for the cohort was CMV serostatus. In vitro tests confirmed that a few of the cytomegalovirus-associated TCR beta chains recognize cytomegalovirus antigens. In a later genetic analysis, a missense DCLRE1C variant was associated with V-gene and J-gene trimming of TCR beta chains, and the association was replicated in an independent cohort. The 87-base-pair reads could not distinguish some IMGT-functional V segments, including TRBV6-2 and TRBV6-3, so those segments were excluded. The classifier was reported to diagnose cytomegalovirus status with high specificity and sensitivity in both the original and validation cohorts. The earlier analysis of 587 of the donors excluded roughly 17 rarely observed V segments, including chromosome 9 orphons, because counts were too low. Presence/absence analyses assumed roughly uniform sequencing depth across donors, an assumption that may not hold.

The V and J segments used are TRBV28 and TRBJ2-7, and 9 junctional nucleotides match TRBD1. Source material: PBMCs. The source of this sequence is a man in his sixties in good health and CMV-seropositive. The CDR3 reads CASSLTGTGQYEQYF. The bases are TGTGCCAGCAGTTTAACCGGGACAGGGCAGTACGAGCAGTACTTC.